This paragraph covers one T cell receptor (beta chain) sequence. No cognate antigen has been identified for it. No clone much larger than this one lies a single base away; base qualities are absent. The donors were 40 or so Caucasian individuals from Russia, aged roughly 6 to 100 years, who were systemically healthy. Each donor gave ten milliliters of peripheral blood, collected into EDTA-treated Vacutainer tubes. Ficoll-Paque density-gradient centrifugation was used to isolate PBMCs, with at least 7 million per sample. Trizol reagent was used to extract total RNA from PBMCs, with at least 5 micrograms per sample. The percentages of naive CD45RAhigh/CD27high T cells were determined by flow cytometry on a PBMC aliquot from every donor. This entry is derived from a study of blood T cells in healthy people across ages (dated by TCRdb to about 2015). Broadly, across the study: In model experiments, roughly one uniquely barcoded TCR beta cDNA molecule per two T cells was captured by template switching. To avoid experimental bias, donors of different ages were distributed randomly across sequencing lanes. Four age groups were formed from the donors: young (average 16 years), middle-aged (approximately 41), aged (under 70) and long-lived (about 80). For two donors (one aged 18 to 30 and one aged 80 or older), the study analyzed two additional independent replicas of 1 million unique cDNA reads from the same blood draw. The study measured age-related changes in TCR beta repertoire diversity using deep sequencing normalized with unique cDNA molecular identifiers. Summary of the overall study and its limitations: The percentage of naive T cells measured by flow cytometry correlated strongly with observed TCR beta diversity. Estimates of total diversity based on one million sequenced T cells were regarded as lower bounds and as underestimates. Because the CMV infection status of the donors was unknown, age-related changes in expanded clonotypes may potentially have been confounded. Observed TCR beta diversity per million T cells fell roughly linearly with age, and a significant reduction was already apparent by age around 40. The long-lived group showed more naive CD4+ T cells, fewer expanded clones and increased TCR diversity than the aged group, suggesting age selection. Conclusive comparison of naive and antigen-experienced compartments was prevented by the profiling of bulk unsorted PBMCs.

From the cysteine through the phenylalanine, the CDR3 covers 16 amino acids. CDR3 DNA only is kept here, 48 bases in frame from base 1. Trimming removed 5 bases from V and 0 bases from J; the gene matches leave 4 bases unexplained. Based on the germline V gene, the CDR1 and CDR2 sequences are SGHRS and YFSETQ. The library came from 5' RACE. A second roughly 6 to 12 cycle PCR used a sample-barcoded 5' primer and a J-beta primer mix. Each TCR beta cDNA molecule received a unique molecular identifier from a template-switch 5' adaptor carrying 12 random nucleotides. Each sample yielded at least 2.5 million CDR3-containing paired-end reads. All of the RNA was converted into first-strand cDNA using the Mint cDNA synthesis kit, with a TRBC-specific oligonucleotide serving as the primer. All cDNA was treated with uracil-DNA glycosylase and then went through a first 18-cycle PCR with the universal primers M1SS and BC2_uni_R. The paper's data handling went like this. Each sample was normalized by randomly selecting 1 million high-quality reads, each carrying a distinct molecular identifier. Instead of being binned into consensus sequences, reads with shared molecular identifiers were discarded. MiTCR, with a Q25 quality threshold and the strictest error-elimination algorithm, was used for CDR3 identification, clonotype clustering and error correction. A nonparametric unseen species model with Euler transformation was used to estimate lower-bound total TCR beta diversity. The public reads were quality trimmed at Q25 with fastp and then assembled into clones with MiXCR by TCRdb, keeping productive beta chains. Rows merge per CDR3 protein into single entries with the most common DNA and genes. TCRdb's processing, not the authors', yielded these V and J calls. In this sample the table shows some 1,800,000 distinct CDR3 sequences, about two fifths of which occur a single time. About 23% of the sample is taken by the ten largest.

The V and J genes are TRBV5-1 and TRBJ2-6; 8 bases in the junction line up with TRBD1. Sequenced sample: blood. This TCR was sampled from a human donor in good health. The CDR3 reads CASRTGVSSGANVLTF. The DNA sequence is given as TGCGCCAGCAGGACAGGGGTCAGCTCTGGGGCCAACGTCCTGACTTTC.